This is a list of T cell receptor beta chains from one sample in a study of T-cell memory formation after mild COVID-19. TCRdb used MiXCR to reprocess the 5' RACE reads, holding one entry per CDR3 protein. The sample comprises 250,000 to 350,000 distinct CDR3 sequences, about 16% of which are singletons, and about a fifth rests with the top ten. The sequenced material came from PBMCs or a T cell subset sorted from them (not recorded which). Receptor source: a man aged 18 to 30 who had mild COVID-19 (a few samples of this study predate the infection). Cell type and time point are not known. Both conserved end residues are part of each CDR3. The D gene is left open where the match is weak. Some rows mark clone size as missing; the rest say once, few, many or name a class of expanded clone.

TRBD1	TRBV7-2	.	TRBJ1-2	TGTGCCAGCAGCTTAGCATCGGGACAGGGAGGCTACACCTTC	CASSLASGQGGYTF
.	TRBV9	many	TRBJ2-5	TGTGCCAGCAGCGTAGGGGGGCTCGGGGAGACCCAGTACTTC	CASSVGGLGETQYF
.	TRBV29-1	few	TRBJ2-2	TGCAGCGTTGTGGTAGCGGTCAACACCGGGGAGCTGTTTTTT	CSVVVAVNTGELFF
.	TRBV5-1	.	TRBJ2-4	TGCGCCAGCAGCATTTCGGACAAAAACATTCAGTACTTC	CASSISDKNIQYF
.	TRBV4-1	few	TRBJ2-5	TGCGCCAGCAGCCAAGATCCCCAGCGGCAAGAGACCCAGTACTTC	CASSQDPQRQETQYF
.	TRBV10-3	many	TRBJ1-2	TGTGCCATCAGTGAGACGGTCCATGAAAGGGGCTACACCTTC	CAISETVHERGYTF
.	TRBV27	once	TRBJ2-6	TGTGCCAGCAGACAGGCCTCGGGGGCCAACGTCCTGACTTTC	CASRQASGANVLTF
.	TRBV6-5	many	TRBJ2-3	TGTGCCAGCAGCCCTATGACTTTAATTAGCACAGATACGCAGTATTTT	CASSPMTLISTDTQYF
.	TRBV7-8	few	TRBJ2-1	TGTGCCAGCAGCCACCGGGCGGCCCCAAATGAGCAGTTCTTC	CASSHRAAPNEQFF
.	TRBV12-3/TRBV12-4	.	TRBJ1-2	TGTGCCAGCAGCAACAGGGAAAGCTATGGCTACACCTTC	CASSNRESYGYTF
.	TRBV30	.	TRBJ2-5	TGTGCCTGGAGCAGCGTAGAGACCCAGTACTTC	CAWSSVETQYF
.	TRBV7-8	few	TRBJ1-4	TGTGCGATAGGGGCGGGGGAAAAACTGTTTTTT	CAIGAGEKLFF
.	TRBV12-3/TRBV12-4	.	TRBJ1-2	TGTGCCAGCAGTTTAGACACCTCCTATGGCTACACCTTC	CASSLDTSYGYTF
.	TRBV6-2/TRBV6-3	few	TRBJ2-3	TGTGCCAGCAGGACTATTGGTGAAGATACGCAGTATTTT	CASRTIGEDTQYF
.	TRBV12-3/TRBV12-4	few	TRBJ1-1	TGTGCCAGCAGTGCCGAGCGGGGCACTGAAGCTTTCTTT	CASSAERGTEAFF
TRBD1	TRBV2	.	TRBJ2-2	TGTGCCACAACAGGGGGCCACACCGGGGAGCTGTTTTTT	CATTGGHTGELFF
.	TRBV18	.	TRBJ2-7	TGTGCCAGCTCCGCTGGCCACCCCTACGAGCAGTACTTC	CASSAGHPYEQYF
.	TRBV9	few	TRBJ2-1	TGTGCCAGCAGCGCGGGGCGGGACAGCTCCTACAATGAGCAGTTCTTC	CASSAGRDSSYNEQFF
.	TRBV12-3/TRBV12-4	.	TRBJ2-7	TGTGCCAGCAGTTTAGCGCGGGACAGTCTCAGACACTTC	CASSLARDSLRHF
TRBD1	TRBV9	few	TRBJ1-2	TGTGCCAGCACCACCCGGACAGGGGGCGGTGGCTACACCTTC	CASTTRTGGGGYTF
.	TRBV20-1	.	TRBJ2-3	TGCAGTGCTAGAGCTCAGGGAGATACGCAGTATTTT	CSARAQGDTQYF
.	TRBV20-1	few	TRBJ2-1	TGCAGTGCTAGAGGAACGGGCCACCGCTCCTACAATGAGCAGTTCTTC	CSARGTGHRSYNEQFF
TRBD2	TRBV6-5	few	TRBJ2-3	TGTGCCACCCTCGGGGGGTACCCAGATACGCAGTATTTT	CATLGGYPDTQYF
TRBD1	TRBV7-8	.	TRBJ1-2	TGTGCCAGCAGCCTTTACCAGGGGGTTGGCTACACCTTC	CASSLYQGVGYTF
.	TRBV24-1	once	TRBJ2-1	TGTGCCACCAGATACGGCAATGAGCAGTTCTTC	CATRYGNEQFF
TRBD1	TRBV5-1	.	TRBJ2-4	TGCGCCAGCAGCTTTGACAGGGGTGGATACATTCAGTACTTC	CASSFDRGGYIQYF
TRBD2	TRBV7-9	.	TRBJ2-3	TGTGCCAGCAGCGATACCGCTAGCGGGGGGCTCACAGATACGCAGTATTTT	CASSDTASGGLTDTQYF
.	TRBV6-1	.	TRBJ1-2	TGTGCCAGCAGTGGACTGATTAACTATGGCTACACCTTC	CASSGLINYGYTF
.	TRBV20-1	few	TRBJ2-7	TGCAGTGCTAGAGACTACAGGGCGGTTTACGAGCAGTACTTC	CSARDYRAVYEQYF
TRBD2	TRBV20-1	.	TRBJ2-3	TGCAGTGCTAGCCGCCTTGGACTAGCGGGGGCAGATACGCAGTATTTT	CSASRLGLAGADTQYF
.	TRBV7-9	many	TRBJ2-4	TGTGCCAGCAGCCCCACCAGGGAAAACATTCAGTACTTC	CASSPTRENIQYF
.	TRBV11-2	.	TRBJ2-3	TGTGCCAGCGGGGGAACCACAGATACGCAGTATTTT	CASGGTTDTQYF
.	TRBV20-1	few	TRBJ1-5	TGCAGTGCTAGGCGGGGGCTCGATCAGCCCCAGCATTTT	CSARRGLDQPQHF
.	TRBV7-3	few	TRBJ2-3	TGTGCCAGCAGCACCTCGACGGCAGATACGCAGTATTTT	CASSTSTADTQYF
.	TRBV6-4	few	TRBJ1-5	TGTGCCAGCAGTGCGGAGGAGGATCAGCCCCAGCATTTT	CASSAEEDQPQHF
TRBD2	TRBV7-2	many	TRBJ2-1	TGTGCCAGCAGCTTAGGTAGCGGGGGTTTTAATGAGCAGTTCTTC	CASSLGSGGFNEQFF
.	TRBV7-2	.	TRBJ2-3	TGTGCCAGCAGCTTACGAGGGGAACCCATAAAGCAGTATTTT	CASSLRGEPIKQYF
TRBD1	TRBV12-3/TRBV12-4	.	TRBJ1-1	TGTGCCAGCACCTTACAAACAGGGGGCGTTTTGAACACTGAAGCTTTCTTT	CASTLQTGGVLNTEAFF
.	TRBV6-5	few	TRBJ1-1	TGTGCCAGCAGTTACGGCGTACCGAGCACTGAAGCTTTCTTT	CASSYGVPSTEAFF
.	TRBV7-9	few	TRBJ2-4	TGTGCCACCAGAACAGGGTTCAGGGGCAAAAACATTCAGTACTTC	CATRTGFRGKNIQYF
.	TRBV15	medium-sized	TRBJ2-3	TGTGCCACCAGCAGAGATGGACGCCCCACAGATACGCAGTATTTT	CATSRDGRPTDTQYF
.	TRBV6-5	few	TRBJ2-7	TGTGCCAGCAGAAATGGCCTCGAGCAGTACTTC	CASRNGLEQYF
.	TRBV6-6	.	TRBJ1-2	TGTGCCAGCAGTTACACTGGGGGTCGAGGGAACTATGGCTACACCTTC	CASSYTGGRGNYGYTF
.	TRBV18	.	TRBJ2-1	TGTGCCAGCTCACCATCGGATGACAGCTACAATGAGCAGTTCTTC	CASSPSDDSYNEQFF
TRBD2	TRBV20-1	.	TRBJ2-2	TGCAGTGCTGGTAGCGGGGGGCCGGACACCGGGGAGCTGTTTTTT	CSAGSGGPDTGELFF
TRBD2	TRBV3-1	few	TRBJ2-1	TGTGCCAGCACCGGCACTCGACTAGCGGGGTGGAATGAGCAGTTCTTC	CASTGTRLAGWNEQFF